This T cell receptor beta chain originates from a study of neurological immune-mediated disorders. The study's findings and limits: Because no CDR3 amino acid sequences were shared across subjects by expanded clones, private repertoires were suggested in all groups. In HTLV-1-associated myelopathy, TCR clonal expansion was greatest, whereas multiple sclerosis had the least, falling below healthy controls.

Documented time point: technical triplicate 1. CD4+ or CD8+ T cells at a count of about 1 million served as input for the sorted libraries. This clonotype has a count of ten or more. Its antigen is not identified. CDR1 and CDR2 (germline): LNHDA, SQIVND (reference sequence). The CDR3 has 11 residues. Trimming shortened V by 10 bases and J by 6 bases, and 11 bases separated the two germline ends. Synthesis of cDNA was accomplished via 5'RACE employing 10-nucleotide random UMIs. TCRdb processed the 5' RACE reads anew with MiXCR; each CDR3 protein has one entry. The sample records 20,000 to 25,000 distinct CDR3 sequences, about 12% being singletons.

V gene TRBV19 combines with J gene TRBJ2-3; D remains ambiguous. Input material: CD4+ T cells from blood. The receptor was isolated from a female donor with HTLV-1-associated myelopathy (HAM/TSP). In nucleotides, the CDR3 is TGTGCCACCTCTGCGATGGATACGCAGTATTTT. The encoded protein is CATSAMDTQYF.